This section outlines one T cell receptor (beta chain) sequence together with its context. The entry originates in a study of blood T cell repertoires in COVID-19. Trimming removed 7 bases from V and 5 bases from J, with 17 bases in between. Per the germline V gene, CDR1 is LGHDT and CDR2 is YNNKEL (reference sequence). This CDR3 is built from 15 residues. Profiled with immunoSEQ multiplex PCR; TCRdb holds only in-frame clones, not every one. This table holds some 68,000 clones, around 90% found once. Sample: peripheral blood. The chain employs TRBV3-1 (or the pseudogene TRBV3-2) and TRBJ2-2; tentative D call: TRBD1 (6 bases). This receptor was obtained from a human donor in a cohort sampled during active COVID-19. CDR3 protein: CASTPSRGITGELFF. The CDR3 DNA is TGTGCCAGCACCCCTTCCAGGGGTATAACCGGGGAGCTGTTTTTT.